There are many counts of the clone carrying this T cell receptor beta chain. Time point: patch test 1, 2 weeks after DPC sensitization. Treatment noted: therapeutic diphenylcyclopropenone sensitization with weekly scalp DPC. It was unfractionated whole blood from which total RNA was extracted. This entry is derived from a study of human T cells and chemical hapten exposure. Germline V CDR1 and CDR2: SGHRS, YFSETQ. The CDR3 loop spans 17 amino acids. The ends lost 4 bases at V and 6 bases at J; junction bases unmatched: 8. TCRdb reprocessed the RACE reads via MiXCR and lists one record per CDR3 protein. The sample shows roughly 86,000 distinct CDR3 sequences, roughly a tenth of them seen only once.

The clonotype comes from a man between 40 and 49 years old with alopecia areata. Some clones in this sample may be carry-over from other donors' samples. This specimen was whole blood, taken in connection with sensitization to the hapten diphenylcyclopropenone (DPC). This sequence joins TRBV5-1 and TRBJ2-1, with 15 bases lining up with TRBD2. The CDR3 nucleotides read TGCGCCAGCAGCCCCGGACTAGCGGGAGGGCCATCCAATGAGCAGTTCTTC. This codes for CASSPGLAGGPSNEQFF.